These 23 T cell receptor beta chains originate from one sample sequenced in a study of cytomegalovirus exposure and HLA in healthy donors. PCR amplification relied on 60 Vbeta primers (plus 13 Jbeta primers). Measured with immunoSEQ multiplex PCR; TCRdb has only the in-frame clones, and not every one. Found here are about 150,000 clones, about 79% of them singletons; the top ten hold 1.7%. The specimen sequenced was PBMCs. Source of these receptors: a woman under 40 in good health and CMV-seronegative.

This chain links TRBV12-5 with TRBJ2-7; TRBD1 matches at 9 bases. Per germline, CDR1 LGHNT and CDR2 FRNRAP. The CDR3 spans 15 residues. Trimming removed 7 bases from V and 3 bases from J; junction bases left unmatched: 10. CDR3: CASAPWTGALYEQYF. The CDR3 DNA is TGTGCTAGTGCCCCTTGGACAGGGGCTCTCTACGAGCAGTACTTC.

The J gene is TRBJ2-2, the V gene TRBV11-3; D possibly corresponds to TRBD1 (5 bases). The CDR3 has 19 amino acids. CDR1 and CDR2 (germline): SGHNT, YENEEA. Trimming cost V 2 bases and J 1 base, with 20 bases left between them. CDR3 coding DNA: TGTGCCAGCAGCTTAAATTTGTACCTGCAAGGGGAGAACACCGGGGAGCTGTTTTTT. Its translation is CASSLNLYLQGENTGELFF.

CDR3 loop: CASSQAEGSTYTDTQYF. CDR3 bases: TGTGCCAGCAGCCAGGCCGAGGGTAGTACCTACACAGATACGCAGTATTTT. This chain links TRBV4-2 with TRBJ2-3, with D possibly matching TRBD2 (5 bases). V dropped 3 bases and J dropped 2 bases, with 18 bases sitting between them. In germline, CDR1 is LGHNA, CDR2 YNFKEQ. The CDR3 sequence is 17 residues long.

Only a few counts were recorded for this clone. The chain carries TRBV5-1 and TRBJ2-5; 8 nucleotides line up with TRBD1. This CDR3 comprises 13 residues. The ends lost 8 bases at V and 1 base at J; junction bases unmatched: 4. CDR1 is SGHRS, CDR2 YFSETQ, per germline. CDR3 sequence: CASMDRAQETQYF. DNA of the CDR3: TGCGCCAGTATGGACAGGGCCCAAGAGACCCAGTACTTC.

The rearrangement links TRBV9 to TRBJ1-6, with TRBD1 as a possible D gene (5 bases). Between the trimmed V and J ends, which lost 10 bases and 4 bases, there was a span of 18 bases. Germline CDR1 is SGDLS and CDR2 is YYNGEE. CDR3 length equals 15 residues. The CDR3 DNA reads as TGTGCCGCCGGAAGGGCCGGGGGATATAATTCACCCCTCCACTTT. Translated, it gives CAAGRAGGYNSPLHF.

The CDR3 loop is CASSARVSRTEAFF. The CDR3 nucleotides read TGTGCCAGCAGTGCACGGGTATCAAGGACTGAAGCTTTCTTT. This chain links TRBV6-1 with TRBJ1-1; the D is unclear. This CDR3 spans 14 amino acids. Germline loops: CDR1 MNHNS, CDR2 SASEGT. Between the trimmed V and J ends, which lost 4 bases and 5 bases, there was a span of 14 bases.

The V gene is TRBV7-2, the J gene TRBJ2-5; maybe TRBD1 (6 bases). CDR1 is SGHTA and CDR2 is FQGNSA in the germline V gene. The V end lost 0 bases, the J end lost 2 bases, and 13 bases lay between the germline ends. The CDR3 consists of 16 residues. CDR3 coding DNA: TGTGCCAGCAGCTTAGCTCCTAGGGGGTATCAAGAGACCCAGTACTTC. Translation: CASSLAPRGYQETQYF.

As DNA, the CDR3 is TGCGCCAGCAGCCTAGCGACAGGGGCTTTAGGCTACGAGCAGTACTTC. Amino acids: CASSLATGALGYEQYF. V and J are TRBV4-1 and TRBJ2-7; 8 nucleotides agree with TRBD1. Losses at the gene ends were 4 bases for V and 3 bases for J; bases not matched to a gene: 11. The CDR3 is made up of 16 amino acids. The V gene's germline CDR1 is MGHRA and CDR2 YSYEKL.

The chain is built from TRBV5-1 and TRBJ2-5, with D hard to call. The germline gives CDR1 SGHRS, CDR2 YFSETQ. The V gene lost 0 bases and the J gene lost 7 bases, with 13 bases spanning the gap. The CDR3 has 14 amino acids. The CDR3 sequence is CASSLGAPSGTQYF. The CDR3 DNA reads as TGCGCCAGCAGCTTGGGGGCCCCCTCTGGGACCCAGTACTTC.

This clone has only a few counts. The chain links TRBV7-9 to TRBJ2-1, with 7 nucleotides matching TRBD1. Germline CDR1 and CDR2: SEHNR and FQNEAQ (reference sequence). This CDR3 has 14 residues. Trimming cost V 4 bases and J 12 bases; bases outside gene matches: 12. The DNA of the CDR3 is TGTGCCAGCAGCTCAAATCCAGGGGGTTTTGGGCAGTTCTTC. It specifies CASSSNPGGFGQFF.

The chain recombines TRBV9 with TRBJ1-1; D is ambiguous. Trimming pared 0 bases from V and 4 bases from J, leaving 10 bases between. The CDR3 extends over 14 amino acids. Germline V CDR1 and CDR2: SGDLS, YYNGEE. This chain's CDR3 is CASSVGGLGTEAFF. CDR3 DNA sequence: TGTGCCAGCAGCGTAGGAGGGCTGGGCACTGAAGCTTTCTTT.

CDR3 DNA: TGTGCCAGCAGTTACTCGAGCGGTGGGACAGAACAGTACTTC. The encoded protein is CASSYSSGGTEQYF. The gene calls are TRBV6-5 and TRBJ2-7, with 7 bases identical to TRBD1. The CDR3 is 14 amino acids. Germline trimming cut 0 bases from V and 10 bases from J; bases unmatched to any gene: 9. Germline V lookup: CDR1 MNHEY, CDR2 SVGAGI.

This clone was counted only a few times. The V and J genes are TRBV5-5 and TRBJ2-3, with TRBD1 matching over 9 bases. Germline V CDR1 and CDR2: SGHKS, YYEKEE (reference sequence). Germline trimming cut 4 bases from V and 0 bases from J; bases unmatched to any gene: 6. This CDR3 contains 16 residues. This chain's CDR3 is CASSEGQGLSTDTQYF. CDR3 DNA: TGTGCCAGCAGCGAAGGACAGGGGTTGAGCACAGATACGCAGTATTTT.

The chain recombines TRBV28 with TRBJ1-2, with a tentative D call TRBD1 (6 bases). The CDR3 totals 12 residues. Germline V CDR1 and CDR2: MDHEN, SYDVKM. Deletions cut 2 bases from V and 8 bases from J, with 9 bases between. CDR3 sequence: CASSLDRFGYTF. The CDR3 DNA reads as TGTGCCAGCAGTTTAGACAGGTTCGGCTACACCTTC.

The chain recombines TRBV20-1 with TRBJ1-1; no firm D call. Germline assignment: CDR1 DFQATT and CDR2 SNEGSKA (reference sequence). V was shortened by 6 bases and J by 1 base, with 6 bases between the two germline ends. This CDR3 comprises 11 residues. The DNA for the CDR3 is TGCAGTGCCCCCAGGAACACTGAAGCTTTCTTT. Translated: CSAPRNTEAFF.

This chain links TRBV29-1 with TRBJ1-2; 7 nucleotides match TRBD1. The V gene end was trimmed by 4 bases and the J gene end by 8 bases; junction bases not matched to a gene: 10. The CDR3 totals 13 residues. Germline CDR1 reads SQVTM; CDR2 reads ANQGSEA. In DNA form, the CDR3 reads TGCAGCGTTGCCGGACAGGACCCTATCGGCTACACCTTC. Amino acid sequence: CSVAGQDPIGYTF.

Note on this clone: A much larger clone lies a single base off, so this may be a read error. This chain connects TRBV7-6 to TRBJ1-6; D remains ambiguous. V lost 1 base and J lost 8, with 6 bases in between. The CDR3 extends over 13 amino acids. The germline gives CDR1 SGHVS, CDR2 FNYEAQ. The CDR3 here is CASSLDRDSPLHF. The CDR3 region has the DNA TGTGCCAGCAGCTTAGACCGGGATTCACCCCTCCACTTT.

The chain combines TRBV2 with TRBJ2-7; TRBD2 aligns across 13 bases. V lost 6 bases to trimming and J lost 3 bases; unmatched junction nucleotides: 5. Germline loops: CDR1 SNHLY, CDR2 FYNNEI. The CDR3 runs 15 residues. The DNA for the CDR3 is TGTGCCAGCAGGTGGACTAGCGGGGGTTTCTACGAGCAGTACTTC. Its translation is CASRWTSGGFYEQYF.

The sample holds a few counts of this clone. J is TRBJ1-6 and V is TRBV5-4; the D is unclear. The CDR3 length is 13 residues. Germline-derived CDR1 and CDR2 are SGHNT and YYREEE (reference sequence). Trimming pared 0 bases from V and 8 bases from J, leaving 6 bases between. The CDR3 DNA is TGTGCCAGCAGCTTGGGACGGGATTCACCCCTCCACTTT. Its translation is CASSLGRDSPLHF.

The chain joins TRBV9 to TRBJ2-1, with TRBD2 matching over 14 bases. From germline, CDR1 is SGDLS and CDR2 YYNGEE. The CDR3 totals 16 residues. V trimming: 4 bases; J trimming: 6 bases; junction bases outside the gene matches: 6. The CDR3 here is CASSPEGTSGGNEQFF. The DNA of the CDR3 is TGTGCCAGCAGCCCAGAGGGGACTAGCGGGGGCAATGAGCAGTTCTTC.

The CDR3 spells CASSPGRGSYEQYF. The CDR3 coding sequence is TGTGCCAGCTCACCGGGCAGGGGCTCCTACGAGCAGTACTTC. The J gene is TRBJ2-7, the V gene TRBV18; D is possibly TRBD1 (6 bases). CDR3 size: 14 residues. Germline assignment: CDR1 KGHSH and CDR2 LQKENI. Trimming removed 3 bases at V and 0 bases at J, with 9 bases between.

In its sample, this clone was seen a few times. The genes are TRBV4-1 and TRBJ2-2, with D perhaps matching TRBD2 (6 bases). The V and J ends lost 1 base and 2 bases respectively, with 8 bases between them. The CDR3 is 15 amino acids. From germline, CDR1 is MGHRA and CDR2 YSYEKL. The CDR3, as DNA: TGCGCCAGCAGCCAAGCGGGACTCAACACCGGGGAGCTGTTTTTT. It encodes CASSQAGLNTGELFF.

V usage is TRBV30 and J usage is TRBJ1-5, with a weak D call TRBD1 (6 bases). V was trimmed by 2 bases and J by 6 bases, leaving 17 bases between them. Germline-derived CDR1 and CDR2 are GTSNPN and SVGIG (reference sequence). The length of the CDR3 is 15 residues. The CDR3 reads CAWSFPGVSGQPQHF. The CDR3 nucleotides are TGTGCCTGGAGTTTTCCAGGGGTTTCGGGTCAGCCCCAGCATTTT.